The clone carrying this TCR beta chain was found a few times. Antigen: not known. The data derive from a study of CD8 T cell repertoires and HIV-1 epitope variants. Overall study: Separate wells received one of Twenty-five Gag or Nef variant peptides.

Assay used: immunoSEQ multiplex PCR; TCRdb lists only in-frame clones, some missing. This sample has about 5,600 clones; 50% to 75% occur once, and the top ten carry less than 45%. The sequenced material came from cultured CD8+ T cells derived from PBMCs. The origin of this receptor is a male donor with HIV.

The CDR3 is CASSLELGDYEQYF. The CDR3 DNA reads as TGTGCCAGCAGCTTAGAACTAGGGGACTACGAGCAGTACTTC. This chain connects TRBV11-1 to TRBJ2-7; D tentatively reads TRBD1 or TRBD2 (5 bases each). The V and J ends lost 1 base and 3 bases respectively, with 10 bases between them. Germline CDR1 SGHAT, CDR2 FQDESV (reference sequence). The CDR3 runs to 14 residues.